This T cell receptor beta chain was captured by sequencing in a study of blood T cell repertoires in COVID-19 (dated by TCRdb to the early 2020s). About the full investigation: The collaborator samples originated in the United States, Italy and Spain and spanned the acute and convalescent phases of COVID-19. The prospective study material was composed of cDNA or gDNA derived from T cells, B-cell-depleted T cells, or PBMCs. Deeply sampled blood TCRbeta repertoires from subjects exposed to, actively infected with, or recovered from COVID-19 were included in the dataset. The repertoires were released in a freely available public database intended as a resource for research on the immune response to SARS-CoV-2. Samples were obtained from the ongoing ImmuneRACE study (first 160 participants) and from 1,254 subjects provided by 6 global collaborators. A de-identified subject ID, COVID-19 status, age in years and sex were almost always included in the sample metadata. HLA class I and class II types, where available, came from metadata supplied by the sample provider rather than from assay-based typing.

Participants in the prospective study were aged about 18 to 100 years, lived in over 20 United States geographic areas, and enrolled through a virtual design. To assign participants to cohorts, the prospective study relied on clinical history that participants themselves reported in a screening survey and a study questionnaire. Recovered participants in ImmuneRACE Cohort 3 were defined by two consecutive negative NP/OP PCR tests, clearance by a healthcare professional, or resolution of symptoms. In the prospective study, whole blood, serum and a nasopharyngeal or oropharyngeal swab were collected from each participant by mobile phlebotomists. Prospective study participants could optionally give additional blood draws and questionnaires over an approximately two-month period. Prospective study blood samples were shipped either frozen or at room temperature before DNA extraction. The immunoSEQ Assay, a bias-controlled multiplex PCR, was used to amplify TCRbeta CDR3 regions from genomic DNA. Regarding the original processing steps: The number of nucleated cells in each sample was estimated by amplification of reference gene primers within the assay. To quantify the absolute abundance of each unique TCRbeta CDR3 rearrangement, sequence reads were collapsed and filtered. For each sample, productive Simpson clonality was calculated by taking the square root of Simpson's diversity index across productive rearrangements. In TCRdb, the immuneACCESS table is reduced to in-frame sequences with V and J assigned. These tables do not hold every clone; where another copy was compared, an unresolved V gene accounts for under half, and the others remain unexplained. V, J and clone size are taken as reported in that table, and D and trimming were inferred from the DNA itself. The sample has fewer than 250,000 clones on record, roughly 86% of them singletons. Of the sample, roughly 2% falls within the top ten clones.

General conclusions and limits of the study: The amount of clinical and demographic metadata varied by source and participant and was provided uncurated.

The CDR3 goes from the cysteine to the phenylalanine over 15 residues. Left in the record is the CDR3 DNA by itself, 45 bases read in frame from the first base. Via the germline V gene, CDR1 is KGHSH and CDR2 LQKENI. V and J are trimmed by 0 bases and 4 bases, and the gene matches miss 2 bases of the junction. On this clone itself: It has no known antigen specificity. Per-base quality was not reported, and no clone a single base away is much larger than it.

This receptor was taken from a woman between 45 and 60 years old who had recovered from COVID-19. The sequencing sample was made of PBMCs or T cells enriched from blood (not recorded which). The chain is assembled from TRBV18 and TRBJ2-5, with 10 bases matching TRBD2. The CDR3 region has the sequence CASSPPGLALETQYF. DNA sequence: TGTGCCAGCTCACCACCGGGACTAGCGTTAGAGACCCAGTACTTC.